The following is a T cell receptor beta chain sequence with its context. This clonotype came up a few times. It has no known antigen specificity. Per-nucleotide qualities are absent, and no much larger clonotype sits a single base away. The TCR beta CDR3 regions were amplified from RNA transcripts. The first round of RT-PCR for the TCR CDR3 was performed with the HTBI primer set and the Qiagen OneStep RT-PCR kit. A second multiplex PCR round built the libraries, followed by size selection and purification. Sequencing of the libraries was done on an Illumina HiSeq2000 using paired-end 100 bp reads. The original pipeline was this. Raw data were processed with SOAPnuke, discarding reads with adapters, uncalled bases, mean Phred below 15, or no exact constant-primer or identifier match. COPE v1.2.5 was used to merge the high-quality paired reads, and each unique nucleotide sequence was defined as a clonotype. MiTCR v1.1 was used to align clonotypes to the IMGT TRBV, TRBD and TRBJ reference segments. Analysis was restricted to V-J combinations with a frequency above 0.0001, which covered about 99% of repertoires. A TCS score was defined as the ratio of F50 (clonal expansion) to E x V (chaos), with BLOSUM62-based TCRdist applied between CDR3 peptides within each V-J. Welch's t-statistics and random forest reduced fewer than 600 V-J features to fewer than 15, which were used in a naive Bayes classifier (R e1071). TCRdb handled the public reads itself, with Q25 trimming in fastp and clone calling in MiXCR, and kept productive beta chains. Each CDR3 protein appears once, grouped with its most common genes and DNA. TCRdb, not the original authors, processed these V and J calls. The sample records some 460,000 distinct CDR3 sequences, approximately 15% of which are singletons. The ten most abundant clones make up just under 8% of the sample.

Graves' hyperthyroidism was defined as stable when no progression to ophthalmopathy occurred over 18 months of follow-up. Hyperthyroidism patients were newly diagnosed, with disease duration under 2 months, and aged 18 to 65 years. Patients with uncontrolled infections, other autoimmune diseases, pregnancy or lactation were excluded. Clinical symptoms, serum thyroxine and TRAb, thyroid ultrasound, and orbital computed tomography formed the basis for the diagnoses. PBMCs were isolated from approximately 10 ml of fresh peripheral blood by Ficoll-Paque density gradient centrifugation. Total RNA was extracted with Trizol reagent, and quality was checked on an Agilent 2100 Bioanalyzer. This entry belongs to a study of T cells in Graves' hyperthyroidism and ophthalmopathy (dated by TCRdb to between 2018 and 2021). For the study in its entirety: Peripheral blood was collected at initial diagnosis, before any treatment. To identify TCR V-J signatures that set the groups apart, the researchers used a discovery cohort of 100 patients, made up of approximately 43 with Graves' ophthalmopathy and some 55 with stable Graves' hyperthyroidism. An independent validation cohort of around 20 hyperthyroidism patients and approximately 15 patients who later progressed to ophthalmopathy tested prospective prediction of ophthalmopathy. For training and testing, the 95 to 100 patients in the discovery cohort were randomly divided in a 7:3 ratio. Thyroid tissue and blood T-cell repertoires from more than five Graves' hyperthyroidism patients were also compared in the study. Once sampling was done, hyperthyroidism patients were given methimazole at a starting dose of 30 mg daily, whereas ophthalmopathy patients were given high-dose intravenous methylprednisolone. According to the paper, TCR Vbeta CDR3 sequencing was carried out on 135 peripheral blood samples, which came from fewer than 50 ophthalmopathy, approximately 72 hyperthyroidism and roughly 17 progressor patients. The paper as a whole reports these results and caveats: In validation, progression to ophthalmopathy was predicted by the model with 70.59% sensitivity and 72.22% specificity, a median of 6.5 months before onset. Most expanded thyroid clonotypes (frequency above 0.001) were also detected in blood, suggesting blood repertoires may reflect thyroid immune responses. No statistical method was used to set the sample size in advance, and investigators knew the group allocation. Ophthalmopathy was separated from stable hyperthyroidism by a 13 V-J signature model, with approximately 90% sensitivity and roughly 81% specificity obtained in cross-validation and 80%/75% obtained in testing.

The trim is 4 bases for V and 7 bases for J, with a gap of 17 bases between the germline ends. The CDR3 spans 15 residues, from the cysteine through the phenylalanine. Just the 45-base CDR3 DNA is kept, in frame starting at base 1. CDR1 and CDR2 are drawn from the germline V gene (reference sequence): LNHDA, SQIVND. This TCR came from a woman aged 18-30 years with Graves' hyperthyroidism. Sequenced material: blood. This chain is built from TRBV19 and TRBJ2-4; matching of 6 bases hints at TRBD2 as the D gene. In nucleotides, the sequence is TGTGCCAGTAGTACGGGGGACCCATATAGGAACATTCAGTACTTC. It translates as CASSTGDPYRNIQYF.